These T cell receptor beta chains were read from a single sample in a study of blood T cell repertoires in COVID-19. Some clones are missing from TCRdb's copy, which holds only in-frame ones; the method was immunoSEQ multiplex PCR. The sample contains roughly 200,000 clones, around 90% of which appear only once. Sequencing was performed on peripheral blood. These receptors were collected from a man in his forties or fifties with acute or convalescent COVID-19. Both conserved end residues are part of each CDR3. Each record gives: V gene, clone size, CDR3 protein. Some rows mark clone size as missing; the rest say once, few, many or name a class of expanded clone.

TRBV2	NA	CASTDRKKLQDRGRSGQFF
TRBV4-3	NA	CASSQVGTTSSGANVLTF
TRBV7-7	NA	CASSSGVNQPQHF
TRBV24-1	NA	CATSDSGGAWNGYTF
TRBV4-1	NA	CASSREPGLKHTGELFF
TRBV28	once	CASSFRRAVGYNEQFF
TRBV11-1	NA	CASSLRAGQSRETQYF
TRBV9	NA	CASSVGGTGFGNTIYF
TRBV27	NA	CASSLSSGLRKNIQYF
TRBV5-4	NA	CASSVSGTNTGELFF
TRBV19	NA	CASIPGQGETQYF
TRBV19	NA	CASSINGGSTAYNEQFF
TRBV6-6	NA	CASSYSTGDGYTF
TRBV7-2	NA	CASSFGGRGTEAFF